This T cell receptor beta chain was sequenced in a study of T cells in tumors after PD-1 blockade. Whole-study context: Either cemiplimab 350 mg every 2 weeks or pembrolizumab 200 mg every 3 weeks was given. Blood samples averaged roughly 110,000 templates (range about 22,000-260,000) and approximately 37,000 unique clonotypes.

To note about this clone: Its antigen is currently unknown.

Sequencing used immunoSEQ multiplex PCR; TCRdb keeps in-frame clones, though not all of them. The sample holds around 34,000 clones, approximately 73% seen once. The CDR3 runs 12 residues. Germline CDR1 reads KGHSH; CDR2 reads LQKENI. Trimming removed 4 bases from V and 4 bases from J, with 7 bases in between. Study observations and caveats: Peripheral recruitment is suggested, as some novel exhausted tumor clones were in pre-treatment blood.

Source: PBMCs, taken after anti-PD-1 treatment. The chain carries TRBV18 and TRBJ1-1; D gene unclear. The origin of this receptor is a human donor with basal cell carcinoma. Written as DNA, the CDR3 is TGTGCCAGCTCACGTTCGGGCACTGAAGCTTTCTTT. Amino acid sequence: CASSRSGTEAFF.